This T cell receptor beta chain was recorded in a study of blood T cell repertoires in COVID-19. At the level of the study: From T cells, B-cell-depleted T cells, or PBMCs came the material, which was cDNA or gDNA.

TCRdb keeps only in-frame clones here, not all; method: immunoSEQ multiplex PCR. The sample has 150,000 or so clones; just under 85% are singletons. Residents of about two dozen US areas, aged roughly 18 to 95 years, made up the participants. CDR1 and CDR2 (germline): SGHTA, FQGTGA. The CDR3 length is 15 residues. Trimming removed 5 bases at V and 4 bases at J, with 15 bases between. The chain combines TRBV7-3 with TRBJ1-3; D gene unclear. Sequences were obtained from PBMCs or T cells enriched from blood (not recorded which). The TCR originated in a man over 45 who had recovered from COVID-19. CDR3 nucleotides: TGTGCCAGCAGCCCAGACCCCGGAGCCGGAAACACCATATATTTT. Translation gives CASSPDPGAGNTIYF.